One TCR beta chain is described in this entry. The ends lost 1 base at V and 5 bases at J; junction bases unmatched: 5. The CDR3 has 15 amino acids. The germline gives CDR1 MNHNS, CDR2 SASEGT. The data derive from a study of T cell responses to AZD1222 COVID-19 vaccine. Profiling relied on immunoSEQ multiplex PCR, and the TCRdb table lists in-frame clones only, not all of them. The table shows roughly 130,000 clones, with approximately 92% occurring only once. The sequence was collected from an adult who received the AZD1222 COVID-19 vaccine. Here the sequenced sample was peripheral blood, taken 28 days after the second AZD1222 dose. The chain carries TRBV6-1 and TRBJ2-3; 8 bases align to TRBD1. CDR3 protein: CASSEGLQGEDTQYF. Written as DNA, the CDR3 is TGTGCCAGCAGTGAAGGTTTACAGGGGGAAGATACGCAGTATTTT.